This TCR beta chain is drawn from a study of T cell responses to AZD1222 COVID-19 vaccine. In the case of this clone: Its antigen is not identified.

The data were produced by immunoSEQ multiplex PCR, yet TCRdb's version contains in-frame clones alone and is incomplete. The data hold over 90,000 clones, with about 86% observed a single time. Whole-study findings and limits: Only 6 or 7 people who got AZD1222 tested seropositive at baseline. The donor cohort was predominantly white British with a female majority, and clonal diversity may have been underestimated.

This TCR was sampled from an adult in good health. The specimen comprised peripheral blood, sampled on day 0 of AZD1222 vaccination.

The CDR3 bases are TGTGCCAGCACCCTCTGGCGGGGGGAATACAATGAGCAGTTCTTC. Translation: CASTLWRGEYNEQFF. The rearrangement joins TRBV11-2 to TRBJ2-1, with 8 bases matching TRBD2. The V segment lost 7 bases and the J segment 4 bases; nucleotides outside the gene matches: 9. Germline lookup yields CDR1 SGHAT and CDR2 FQNNGV. CDR3 length: 15 residues.